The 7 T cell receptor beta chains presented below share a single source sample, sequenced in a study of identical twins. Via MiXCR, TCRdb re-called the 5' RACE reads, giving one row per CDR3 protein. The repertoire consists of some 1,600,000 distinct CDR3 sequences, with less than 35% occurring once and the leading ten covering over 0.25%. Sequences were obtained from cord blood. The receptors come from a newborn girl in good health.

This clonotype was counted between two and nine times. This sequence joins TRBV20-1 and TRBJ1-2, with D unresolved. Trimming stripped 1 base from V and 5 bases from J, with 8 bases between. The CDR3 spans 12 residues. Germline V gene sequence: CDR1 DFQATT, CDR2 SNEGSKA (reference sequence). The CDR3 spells CSARGRYYGYTF. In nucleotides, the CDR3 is TGCAGTGCTAGAGGTCGGTATTATGGCTACACCTTC.

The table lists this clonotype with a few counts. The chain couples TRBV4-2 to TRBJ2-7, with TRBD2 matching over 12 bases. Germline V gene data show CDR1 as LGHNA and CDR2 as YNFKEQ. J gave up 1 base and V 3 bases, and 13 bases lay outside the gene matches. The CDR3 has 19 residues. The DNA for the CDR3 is TGTGCCAGCAGCCACCCTCTCCCCCGACTAGCGGGAGTGTCCTACGAGCAGTACTTC. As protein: CASSHPLPRLAGVSYEQYF.

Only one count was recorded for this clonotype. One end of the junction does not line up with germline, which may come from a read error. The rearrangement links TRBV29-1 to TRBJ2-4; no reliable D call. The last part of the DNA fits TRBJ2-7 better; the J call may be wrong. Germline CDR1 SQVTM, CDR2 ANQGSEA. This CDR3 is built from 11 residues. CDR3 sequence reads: CGVEVAYEQYF. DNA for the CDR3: TGCGGCGTTGAAGTGGCCTACGAGCAGTACTTC.

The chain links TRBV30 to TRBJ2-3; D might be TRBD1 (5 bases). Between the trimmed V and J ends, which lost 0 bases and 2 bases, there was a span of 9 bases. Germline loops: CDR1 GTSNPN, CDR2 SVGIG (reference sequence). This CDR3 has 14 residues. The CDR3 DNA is TGTGCCTGGAGTGTACCAGGGCTCACAGATACGCAGTATTTT. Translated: CAWSVPGLTDTQYF.

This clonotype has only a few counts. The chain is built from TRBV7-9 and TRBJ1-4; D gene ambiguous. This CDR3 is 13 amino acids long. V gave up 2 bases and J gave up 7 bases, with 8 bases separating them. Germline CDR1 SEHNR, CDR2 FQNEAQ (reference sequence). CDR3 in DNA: TGTGCCAGCAGCTTACTTCTTTTTGAAAAACTGTTTTTT. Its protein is CASSLLLFEKLFF.

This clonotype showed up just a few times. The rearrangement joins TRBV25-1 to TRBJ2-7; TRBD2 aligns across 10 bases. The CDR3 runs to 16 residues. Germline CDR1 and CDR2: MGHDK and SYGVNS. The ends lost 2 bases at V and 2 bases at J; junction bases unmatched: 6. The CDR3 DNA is TGTGCCAGCAGTGAAGGGTTTGGGACTAGCGCCTACGAGCAGTACTTC. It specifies CASSEGFGTSAYEQYF.

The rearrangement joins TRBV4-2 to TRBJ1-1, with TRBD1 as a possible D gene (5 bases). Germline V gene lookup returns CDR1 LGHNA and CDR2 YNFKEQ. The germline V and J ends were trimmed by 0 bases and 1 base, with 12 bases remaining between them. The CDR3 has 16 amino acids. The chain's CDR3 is CASSQEGGLPNTEAFF. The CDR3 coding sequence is TGTGCCAGCAGCCAAGAGGGGGGACTTCCGAACACTGAAGCTTTCTTT.